Shown below are 10 T cell receptor beta chains from a single sample sequenced in a study of graft-versus-host responses after intestinal transplantation. Clones were read by immunoSEQ multiplex PCR, and TCRdb kept only the in-frame ones, dropping some. Of tens of thousands of clones listed, approximately 95% are singletons. The sample in question was PBMCs, obtained around 820 days after a first intestinal transplant, on the day of a second. The receptors shown here come from a human patient who received an intestinal transplant, so some T cells may come from the graft donor.

The genes are TRBV7-8 and TRBJ1-1; D possibly corresponds to TRBD1 (5 bases). CDR3 length equals 14 residues. The germline CDR1 and CDR2 sequences are SGHVS and FQNEAQ. Trimming removed 5 bases at V and 5 bases at J, with 15 bases between. CDR3 in amino acids: CASSTGTGRTEAFF. In DNA form, the CDR3 reads TGTGCCAGCAGCACCGGGACGGGGAGGACTGAAGCTTTCTTT.

The rearrangement links TRBV30 to TRBJ1-5; D not certain. Germline CDR1 is GTSNPN and CDR2 is SVGIG (reference sequence). Trimming removed 3 bases at V and 3 bases at J, with 9 bases between. CDR3 length: 13 residues. CDR3 protein: CAWSRAFNQPQHF. DNA of the CDR3: TGTGCCTGGAGCCGGGCCTTCAATCAGCCCCAGCATTTT.

The rearrangement links TRBV2 to TRBJ2-1; no reliable D call. From germline, CDR1 is SNHLY and CDR2 FYNNEI. The V gene lost 0 bases and the J gene lost 4 bases, with 4 bases spanning the gap. The CDR3 consists of 13 residues. CDR3 in DNA: TGTGCCAGCAGTGAAGCGGAGTACAATGAGCAGTTCTTC. Amino acids: CASSEAEYNEQFF.

This chain uses TRBV5-1 with TRBJ1-2, with D uncertain. Germline loops: CDR1 SGHRS, CDR2 YFSETQ. The ends were cut back, 1 base at V and 7 bases at J, with 2 bases in the middle. The CDR3 has 10 residues. The CDR3 region has the DNA TGCGCCAGCAGCTTGCGTGGCTACACCTTC. Protein sequence: CASSLRGYTF. Complete variable domain (other parts from reference TRBV5-1 and TRBJ1-2): KAGVTQTPRYLIKTRGQQVTLSCSPISGHRSVSWYQQTPGQGLQFLFEYFSETQRNKGNFPGRFSGRQFSNSRSEMNVSTLELGDSALYLCASSLRGYTFGSGTRLTVV.

The gene calls are TRBV6-5 and TRBJ1-1; tentative D call: TRBD1 (6 bases). Trimming stripped 5 bases from V and 6 bases from J, with 19 bases between. The V gene's germline CDR1 is MNHEY and CDR2 SVGAGI. This CDR3 has 15 amino acids. Here the CDR3 reads CASSRLEGGRAEAFF. The CDR3 bases are TGTGCCAGCAGTCGGCTCGAAGGGGGGAGGGCTGAAGCTTTCTTT.

This clone was recorded once. The rearrangement links TRBV11-2 to TRBJ2-1; D is uncertain. This CDR3 has 13 residues. Trimming shortened V by 1 base and J by 6 bases, and 7 bases separated the two germline ends. Germline CDR1 and CDR2: SGHAT and FQNNGV. CDR3 coding DNA: TGTGCCAGCAGCTTAGGGCCCTTCAATGAGCAGTTCTTC. Translated: CASSLGPFNEQFF. The full variable domain, completed using reference TRBV11-2 and TRBJ2-1, is EAGVAQSPRYKIIEKRQSVAFWCNPISGHATLYWYQQILGQGPKLLIQFQNNGVVDDSQLPKDRFSAERLKGVDSTLKIQPAKLEDSAVYLCASSLGPFNEQFFGPGTRLTVL.

The chain employs TRBV7-6 and TRBJ2-1; the D is unclear. This CDR3 spans 13 amino acids. Trimming removed 2 bases from V and 4 bases from J, with 6 bases in between. The germline V gene has CDR1 SGHVS and CDR2 FNYEAQ. The CDR3 region is CASSLQEYNEQFF. DNA of the CDR3: TGTGCCAGCAGCTTACAGGAATACAATGAGCAGTTCTTC.

The rearrangement links TRBV2 to TRBJ1-5; D may be TRBD1 (5 bases). Germline lookup yields CDR1 SNHLY and CDR2 FYNNEI. V was pared by 7 bases and J by 0 bases, with 10 bases between. This CDR3 spans 14 amino acids. In DNA, the CDR3 is TGTGCCAGCACCGTGAGGGGTAGCAATCAGCCCCAGCATTTT. Its protein is CASTVRGSNQPQHF.

The chain recombines TRBV5-6 with TRBJ2-3, with D possibly being TRBD2 (6 bases). Trimming stripped 1 base from V and 6 bases from J, with 9 bases between. The CDR3 totals 13 residues. Germline V gene lookup returns CDR1 SGHDT and CDR2 YYEEEE. CDR3 sequence reads: CASSLRTKDTQYF. Written as DNA, the CDR3 is TGTGCCAGCAGCTTGCGGACTAAGGATACGCAGTATTTT.

This chain connects TRBV6-6 to TRBJ1-6; D gene unclear. This CDR3 spans 16 amino acids. Trimming cost V 7 bases and J 3 bases, with 16 bases left between them. Germline CDR1 and CDR2: MNHNY and SVGAGI (reference sequence). DNA for the CDR3: TGTGCCAGCAACGCCGGGAGCATGCTCTATAATTCACCCCTCCACTTT. Protein sequence: CASNAGSMLYNSPLHF.